What follows is one T cell receptor (beta chain) and its context. The data were taken from a study of control samples from healthy donors and cancer patients. CDR1 is SGHNT and CDR2 is YENEEA in the germline V gene. The CDR3 spans 17 residues. V gave up 2 bases and J gave up 0 bases, with 14 bases separating them. This table comes from immunoSEQ multiplex PCR, and its TCRdb copy is limited to in-frame clones, with some not included. The table lists 150,000 to 200,000 clones, around 92% of them singletons. The gene calls are TRBV11-3 and TRBJ2-4; the D call may be TRBD1 or TRBD2 (5 bases each). Sequencing was performed on blood. The sequence was obtained from a woman in her twenties or thirties in good health. CDR3 DNA: TGTGCCAGCAGCTTAAGGGTCAGGGACCTAGCCAAAAACATTCAGTACTTC. Encoded protein: CASSLRVRDLAKNIQYF.